The 11 T cell receptor beta chains below all came from one sample that was sequenced in a study of shared clonotypes between healthy human individuals. The assay was immunoSEQ multiplex PCR, and TCRdb's table has in-frame clones only and misses some. Of some 690,000 clones listed, around 91% are singletons. Material for sequencing was memory CD8+ T cells from PBMCs. Stated subset: CD45RO+ cells pooled with CCR7-negative TemRA cells. All receptors come from a man between 18 and 35 years old in good health. Some clones in this sample may be carry-over from other donors' samples.

The chain couples TRBV9 to TRBJ1-3, with D tentatively TRBD1 (5 bases). Germline CDR1 is SGDLS and CDR2 is YYNGEE. The CDR3 length is 18 residues. The V gene lost 4 bases and the J gene lost 0 bases, with 20 bases spanning the gap. CDR3: CASSTIKGGQGSGNTIYF. CDR3 nucleotides: TGTGCCAGCAGCACAATTAAGGGAGGACAAGGCTCTGGAAACACCATATATTTT.

The gene calls are TRBV28 and TRBJ2-3; TRBD2 might be the D (6 bases). V lost 8 bases, J lost 9 bases, and 21 bases lay in between. Germline lookup yields CDR1 MDHEN and CDR2 SYDVKM. This CDR3 contains 14 residues. Here the CDR3 DNA reads TGTGCCAGCTGTGCTCAATTAGCGGAACGAACGCAGTATTTT. It yields the protein CASCAQLAERTQYF.

The DNA of the CDR3 is TGTGCCAGTAGTATAGAACTGTCCTACGAGCAGTACTTC. This gives the protein CASSIELSYEQYF. This chain joins TRBV19 and TRBJ2-7; unclear D gene. This CDR3 is 13 amino acids long. Germline V gene lookup returns CDR1 LNHDA and CDR2 SQIVND (reference sequence). The V end was cut by 0 bases, the J end by 1 base, with 4 bases between.

This chain connects TRBV2 to TRBJ2-1; 8 bases align to TRBD2. Germline V gene sequence: CDR1 SNHLY, CDR2 FYNNEI. CDR3 length: 16 amino acids. Trimming removed 2 bases from V and 8 bases from J; junction bases left unmatched: 11. CDR3 nucleotide sequence: TGTGCCAGCAGTGAAAAGGGACTAGTTAATTTGTATGAGCAGTTCTTC. The encoded protein is CASSEKGLVNLYEQFF.

In nucleotides, the CDR3 is TGCGCCAGCAGCCAAGGAACCGGGGCTAATGAAAAACTGTTTTTT. This encodes CASSQGTGANEKLFF. The gene calls are TRBV4-3 and TRBJ1-4, with D unclear. The V and J ends lost 1 base and 3 bases respectively, with 9 bases between them. CDR3 size: 15 residues. Germline V gives CDR1 LGHNA, CDR2 YSLEER.

V gene TRBV7-9 combines with J gene TRBJ2-5, with no clear D. Trimming removed 5 bases from V and 7 bases from J, with 8 bases in between. CDR1 is SEHNR, CDR2 FQNEAQ, per germline (reference sequence). This CDR3 is built from 11 residues. CDR3 sequence: CASSPFPTQYF. DNA of the CDR3: TGTGCCAGCAGCCCCTTCCCGACCCAGTACTTC. Full variable domain (rest looked up from reference TRBV7-9 and TRBJ2-5): DTGVSQNPRHKITKRGQNVTFRCDPISEHNRLYWYRQTLGQGPEFLTYFQNEAQLEKSRLLSDRFSAERPKGSFSTLEIQRTEQGDSAMYLCASSPFPTQYFGPGTRLLVL.

This chain connects TRBV4-1 to TRBJ2-1; D is uncertain. CDR1 and CDR2 from the germline V gene are MGHRA and YSYEKL. This CDR3 contains 17 residues. V lost 3 bases and J lost 4, with 19 bases in between. The CDR3 DNA is TGCGCCAGCAGCCACATCGGGCCCCACAACCATTACAATGAGCAGTTCTTC. Protein product: CASSHIGPHNHYNEQFF.

V gene TRBV2 combines with J gene TRBJ2-4, with D unresolved. In germline, CDR1 is SNHLY, CDR2 FYNNEI. CDR3 length: 16 residues. V was pared by 6 bases and J by 0 bases, with 15 bases between. The CDR3 region has the DNA TGTGCCAGCAGGTACCCAGGTGGGCTAGCCAAAAACATTCAGTACTTC. This codes for CASRYPGGLAKNIQYF.

V usage is TRBV5-1 and J usage is TRBJ2-3; 13 bases line up with TRBD2. Germline V gene data show CDR1 as SGHRS and CDR2 as YFSETQ. The CDR3 sequence is 15 residues long. V shed 3 bases, J shed 4 bases, and the junction held 2 bases outside the gene matches. The CDR3 spells CASSWTSGSADTQYF. The CDR3 DNA follows: TGCGCCAGCAGCTGGACTAGCGGGAGTGCAGATACGCAGTATTTT.

The chain has TRBV7-6 and TRBJ2-2, with 7 bases identical to TRBD2. The CDR3 consists of 13 residues. Trimming removed 3 bases from V and 6 bases from J; junction bases left unmatched: 1. The V gene's germline CDR1 is SGHVS and CDR2 FNYEAQ. CDR3 in amino acids: CASSLGGAGELFF. CDR3 nucleotides: TGTGCCAGCAGCTTGGGGGGGGCCGGGGAGCTGTTTTTT.

Concerning this clone itself: Other DNA sequences from this sample encode an identical CDR3 as well. The rearrangement uses TRBV6-5 and TRBJ2-1; tentative D call: TRBD2 (5 bases). V dropped 0 bases and J dropped 0 bases, with 9 bases sitting between them. The CDR3 spans 16 residues. The germline V gene encodes CDR1 MNHEY and CDR2 SVGAGI. The CDR3 reads CASSYSSGSSYNEQFF. CDR3 coding DNA: TGTGCCAGCAGTTACTCGTCGGGGAGCTCCTACAATGAGCAGTTCTTC.